Listed below are T cell receptor beta chains from one sample, sequenced in a study of CXCR3-negative and CXCR3-positive naive CD8 T cells. With the 5' RACE reads reprocessed, TCRdb shows one record per CDR3 protein and no DNA. This sample's table reports some 48,000 distinct CDR3 sequences. Sequencing was carried out using naive CXCR3- CD8+ T cells from blood. These receptors were obtained from a human donor in good health. Some clones in this sample may be carry-over from other donors' samples. Each CDR3 is given with its conserved first and last residue. Not every row has a clone size; where given, it reads once, few, many or a size class.

j_call | clone_size | v_call | cdr3_aa
TRBJ2-7 | . | TRBV7-2 | CASSSRGQAYEQYF
TRBJ2-7 | . | TRBV27 | CASSFVGREQYF
TRBJ2-2 | . | TRBV5-1 | CASSSRQGYTGELFF
TRBJ2-1 | . | TRBV20-1 | CSASDLAGVDEQFF
TRBJ1-5 | . | TRBV27 | CASSSGAEYNQPQHF
TRBJ2-1 | . | TRBV28 | CASSLLAGGDNEQFF
TRBJ2-1 | . | TRBV6-5 | CASSVGPGVNNEQFF
TRBJ2-2 | . | TRBV9 | CASSAHQEFSNTGELFF
TRBJ2-5 | . | TRBV7-2 | CASSPTKRGFQETQYF
TRBJ2-3 | . | TRBV28 | CASRGGLAKTGDTQYF
TRBJ2-1 | . | TRBV12-3/TRBV12-4 | CASSFTRLGRREQFF
TRBJ1-5 | . | TRBV28 | CASSFVRQPQHF
TRBJ2-7 | . | TRBV29-1 | CSVGSSYEQYF
TRBJ2-2 | . | TRBV7-6 | CASSYRLGTGELFF
TRBJ2-7 | . | TRBV15 | CATSKWNRGNSSYEQYF
TRBJ2-7 | . | TRBV3-1 | CASSHEGLAHEQYF
TRBJ1-5 | . | TRBV6-2/TRBV6-3 | CASSYSREGREGQPQHF
TRBJ2-7 | . | TRBV7-9 | CASSLESGRAVEQYF
TRBJ2-7 | . | TRBV20-1 | CSARVPGSPYEQYF
TRBJ1-6 | . | TRBV12-5 | CASGDDPTGFSSPLHF
TRBJ1-2 | . | TRBV20-1 | CSAQSGGRNYGYTF
TRBJ1-5 | . | TRBV7-9 | CASSLGTVGQPQHF
TRBJ2-7 | . | TRBV7-9 | CASSLAGAGTLGQYF
TRBJ2-7 | . | TRBV5-1 | CASRLTSGDYEQYF
TRBJ2-7 | medium-sized | TRBV7-6 | CASSLTGSDTYEQYF
TRBJ2-2 | . | TRBV7-7 | CASSLAEGVSGELFF
TRBJ2-7 | . | TRBV5-1 | CASSASQGPGEQYF
TRBJ2-3 | . | TRBV5-1 | CASSSNQGANTDTQYF
TRBJ2-2 | . | TRBV29-1 | CSVLRAAGELFF
TRBJ2-1 | . | TRBV20-1 | CSAHSSGGSYNEQFF
TRBJ1-6 | . | TRBV6-5 | CASSYGLRGLKNSPLHF
TRBJ2-1 | . | TRBV12-3/TRBV12-4 | CASSGTWRGGGEQFF
TRBJ2-1 | . | TRBV7-9 | CASVRLQRMVSNEQFF
TRBJ2-5 | . | TRBV3-1 | CASSPGGSQETQYF
TRBJ1-5 | . | TRBV4-1 | CASSQESYQPQHF
TRBJ2-1 | . | TRBV29-1 | CSVPLWRGYNEQFF
TRBJ2-2 | . | TRBV23-1 | CASSLLGQGATPNTGELFF
TRBJ2-1 | . | TRBV29-1 | CSVEDPLEDHEDEQFF
TRBJ1-5 | . | TRBV21-1 | CASSKVTGMGNQPQHF
TRBJ2-1 | . | TRBV13 | CASSSTGGDYNEQFF
TRBJ2-7 | . | TRBV4-2 | CASSQENKPTYEQYF
TRBJ2-2 | . | TRBV28 | CASIDSRGELFF
TRBJ1-2 | . | TRBV12-3/TRBV12-4 | CASSFGGPGYTF